A selection of T cell receptor beta chains follows, all from one sample in a study of blood T cell repertoires in COVID-19. Method: immunoSEQ multiplex PCR; TCRdb's copy keeps in-frame clones and lacks some. The sample contains around 40,000 clones, 89% of which appear only once. The sequencing sample was made of peripheral blood. The receptors here all came from a human donor in a cohort sampled during active COVID-19. CDR3s include the opening cysteine and the closing phenylalanine or tryptophan. A D gene is named only where the DNA matches it firmly. The size of a clone is reported for some rows only, either as once, few or many, or as a class for expanded clones.

V	J	D	size	length	CDR3	DNA
TRBV4-1	TRBJ1-5	NA	once	15	CASSQLSGSNQPQHF	TGCGCCAGCAGCCAGTTGTCAGGGAGCAATCAGCCCCAGCATTTT
TRBV2	TRBJ2-7	NA	NA	15	CASNPIATGEYEQYF	TGTGCCAGCAACCCCATCGCGACAGGAGAATACGAGCAGTACTTC
TRBV6-5	TRBJ2-1	TRBD1	NA	14	CASSYQGAYNEQFF	TGTGCCAGCAGTTATCAGGGGGCCTACAATGAGCAGTTCTTC
TRBV10-3	TRBJ2-3	NA	NA	15	CAISGAGWRTDTQYF	TGTGCCATCAGTGGGGCGGGATGGAGGACAGATACGCAGTATTTT
TRBV5-5	TRBJ1-4	NA	NA	15	CASSFVYSTNEKLFF	TGTGCCAGCAGCTTTGTGTACTCAACTAATGAAAAACTGTTTTTT
TRBV5-1	TRBJ2-2	NA	NA	14	CASSLDTNTGELFF	TGCGCCAGCAGCTTGGACACGAACACCGGGGAGCTGTTTTTT
TRBV21-1	TRBJ2-7	NA	NA	13	CASSTDSCYEQYF	TGTGCCAGCAGCACGGACAGCTGCTACGAGCAGTACTTC
TRBV6-5	TRBJ1-6	NA	few	16	CASSWARAGASPPLHF	TGTGCCAGCAGTTGGGCCCGGGCGGGCGCGAGTCCACCCCTCCACTTT
TRBV5-8	TRBJ1-1	NA	NA	13	CASSLGAYTEAFF	TGTGCCAGCAGCTTGGGGGCATACACTGAAGCTTTCTTT
TRBV30	TRBJ2-2	TRBD2	NA	15	CAWSGLAGIGGELFF	TGTGCCTGGAGCGGACTAGCGGGAATCGGCGGGGAGCTGTTTTTT
TRBV7-2	TRBJ2-7	TRBD1	NA	15	CASSSDRPGGYEQYF	TGTGCCAGCAGCTCGGACCGACCAGGGGGCTACGAGCAGTACTTC
TRBV29-1	TRBJ1-1	NA	NA	11	CSFGGGYEAFF	TGCTCTTTCGGGGGGGGATATGAAGCTTTCTTT
TRBV23-1	TRBJ2-7	NA	NA	15	CASLTATPHSYEQYF	TGCGCCAGCTTAACAGCAACTCCCCACTCCTACGAGCAGTACTTC
TRBV18	TRBJ1-2	TRBD1	NA	13	CASSPVQGEGYTF	TGTGCCAGCTCACCAGTTCAGGGGGAGGGCTACACCTTC
TRBV6-6	TRBJ1-2	TRBD1	NA	14	CASSYLQGADGYTF	TGTGCCAGCAGTTACCTACAGGGGGCTGATGGCTACACCTTC
TRBV19	TRBJ1-1	TRBD1	once	16	CASTHLGQGAHTEAFF	TGTGCCAGTACCCATCTGGGACAGGGGGCTCACACTGAAGCTTTCTTT
TRBV7-8	TRBJ2-5	NA	NA	16	CASSLLRAGRFETQYF	TGTGCCAGCAGCTTATTGAGGGCGGGAAGGTTTGAGACCCAGTACTTC
TRBV30	TRBJ1-2	NA	NA	13	CAWARIGSGGYTF	TGTGCCTGGGCCCGAATTGGCTCCGGGGGGTACACCTTC
TRBV11-2	TRBJ2-1	TRBD1	large	15	CASSLARGPLNEQFF	TGTGCCAGCAGCTTAGCCAGGGGGCCCCTAAATGAGCAGTTCTTC
TRBV6-1	TRBJ1-1	NA	NA	12	CASSEGRGEAFF	TGTGCCAGCAGTGAGGGCAGGGGTGAAGCTTTCTTT
TRBV5-1	TRBJ2-2	TRBD2	NA	17	CASSLNLAGVTAGELFF	TGCGCCAGCAGCCTAAACTTAGCGGGAGTGACGGCCGGGGAGCTGTTTTTT
TRBV14	TRBJ1-2	NA	NA	13	CASSQAGIHGYTF	TGTGCCAGCAGCCAAGCCGGGATACATGGCTACACCTTC
TRBV7-6	TRBJ1-6	TRBD1	NA	14	CASSLVGGDSPLHF	TGTGCCAGCAGCTTAGTAGGGGGCGATTCACCCCTCCACTTT
TRBV27	TRBJ2-7	TRBD1	once	14	CASSFRDRYYEQYF	TGTGCCAGCAGTTTTAGGGACAGATACTACGAGCAGTACTTC
TRBV6-4	TRBJ2-2	NA	NA	14	CASSDSRDTGELFF	TGTGCCAGCAGTGACTCGCGGGACACCGGGGAGCTGTTTTTT
TRBV18	TRBJ1-2	TRBD1	NA	15	CASSPRQGVNYGYTF	TGTGCCAGCTCACCAAGGCAGGGGGTCAACTATGGCTACACCTTC
TRBV5-1	TRBJ2-1	NA	NA	13	CASSLVTRGEQFF	TGCGCCAGCAGCTTGGTCACTAGAGGTGAGCAGTTCTTC
TRBV15	TRBJ2-7	NA	NA	15	CATSRDRGASYEQYF	TGTGCCACCAGCAGAGACAGGGGGGCATCCTACGAGCAGTACTTC
TRBV19	TRBJ2-3	NA	NA	18	CASSRLKDSVSGTDTQYF	TGTGCCAGTAGTAGGTTGAAGGACAGTGTCTCTGGGACAGATACGCAGTATTTT
TRBV5-1	TRBJ2-5	NA	NA	15	CASSYTLRYQETQYF	TGCGCCAGCAGCTATACCCTCCGGTACCAAGAGACCCAGTACTTC
TRBV6-5	TRBJ2-7	NA	NA	14	CASSRKPESYEQYF	TGTGCCAGCAGTCGGAAGCCGGAGTCCTACGAGCAGTACTTC
TRBV7-8	TRBJ1-1	TRBD1	NA	17	CASSGDRGRASSAEAFF	TGTGCCAGCAGCGGGGACAGGGGCCGGGCGTCCTCCGCTGAAGCTTTCTTT
TRBV5-1	TRBJ1-1	NA	NA	13	CASSLLGDTEAFF	TGCGCCAGCAGCTTGCTAGGGGACACTGAAGCTTTCTTT
TRBV4-2	TRBJ2-5	TRBD2	NA	17	CASSQEAMAGGRETQYF	TGTGCCAGCAGCCAAGAGGCAATGGCGGGGGGGCGGGAGACCCAGTACTTC
TRBV10-3	TRBJ2-2	TRBD1	NA	14	CATRLGTDTGELFF	TGTGCCACAAGGCTAGGGACAGATACCGGGGAGCTGTTTTTT
TRBV5-6	TRBJ1-2	NA	few	13	CASSPRGGDGYTF	TGTGCCAGCAGCCCGAGGGGGGGAGATGGCTACACCTTC
TRBV7-2	TRBJ1-4	TRBD1	once	14	CASSLGDRGGKLFF	TGTGCCAGCAGCTTAGGGGACAGGGGGGGAAAACTGTTTTTT
TRBV5-5	TRBJ1-5	NA	NA	13	CASSPSSNQPQHF	TGTGCCAGCAGCCCGTCCAGCAATCAGCCCCAGCATTTT
TRBV5-4	TRBJ2-1	NA	NA	13	CASSLSAGNEQFF	TGTGCCAGCAGCTTGAGTGCGGGAAATGAGCAGTTCTTC
TRBV5-6	TRBJ1-4	NA	NA	12	CASSRGGVALFF	TGTGCCAGCAGCCGGGGGGGAGTAGCCCTGTTTTTT
TRBV6-2/TRBV6-3	TRBJ2-7	NA	NA	13	CASSYVSGVEQYF	TGTGCCAGCAGTTACGTGTCGGGGGTCGAGCAGTACTTC
TRBV14	TRBJ2-1	TRBD1	NA	17	CASSQEDRGSSYNEQFF	TGTGCCAGCAGCCAAGAGGACAGGGGGAGCTCCTACAATGAGCAGTTCTTC
TRBV5-4	TRBJ2-3	TRBD1	NA	16	CASRQLRDRGTDTQYF	TGTGCCAGCCGACAGTTGAGGGACAGGGGGACAGATACGCAGTATTTT
TRBV4-1	TRBJ2-3	NA	NA	14	CASSQGRGADTQYF	TGCGCCAGCAGCCAAGGGAGGGGAGCAGATACGCAGTATTTT
TRBV24-1	TRBJ1-2	TRBD1	NA	14	CATSDSTGNYGYTF	TGTGCCACCAGTGACTCGACAGGGAACTATGGCTACACCTTC
TRBV15	TRBJ2-3	NA	NA	14	CATSRDKRADTQYF	TGTGCCACCAGCAGAGATAAGAGGGCAGATACGCAGTATTTT
TRBV30	TRBJ2-3	TRBD1	NA	16	CASLGQGLGTTDTQYF	TGTGCCTCCCTAGGACAGGGCCTTGGGACCACAGATACGCAGTATTTT
TRBV18	TRBJ1-6	NA	NA	14	CASSPLDRDSPLHF	TGTGCCAGCTCACCACTGGACAGAGACTCACCCCTCCACTTT
TRBV13	TRBJ2-7	TRBD2	NA	14	CASRAGDLAGEQYF	TGTGCCAGCCGGGCGGGGGACCTCGCGGGCGAGCAGTACTTC
TRBV4-1	TRBJ1-4	NA	NA	15	CASSQGTEGFEKLFF	TGCGCCAGCAGCCAAGGAACAGAAGGATTCGAAAAACTGTTTTTT
TRBV2	TRBJ2-6	NA	NA	16	CASSPGTPSGANVLTF	TGTGCCAGCAGTCCTGGGACTCCCTCTGGGGCCAACGTCCTGACTTTC
TRBV7-2	TRBJ1-2	NA	NA	15	CASTEGERVGYGYTF	TGTGCCAGCACCGAGGGGGAGAGGGTAGGCTATGGCTACACCTTC
TRBV5-6	TRBJ2-3	NA	NA	14	CASSSGSRTDTQYF	TGTGCCAGCAGTTCCGGGTCCCGCACAGATACGCAGTATTTT